This T cell receptor (beta chain) came from a study of blood T cells in healthy people across ages. Broader study findings: Diversity was higher, and naive CD4+ cells more numerous, in long-lived donors than in aged donors. Age advanced and TCR beta diversity per million T cells fell, roughly linearly.

Germline assignment: CDR1 SGHRS and CDR2 YFSETQ. This CDR3 comprises 13 residues. The germline V and J ends were trimmed by 4 bases and 7 bases, with 12 bases remaining between them. Details on this clonotype: Its antigen is currently unknown.

Per-sample yields of isolated PBMCs were at least 6 million. A sample-barcoded 5' primer and a J-beta primer mix were used in a second PCR of roughly 6 to 12 cycles. Through a template-switch adaptor with 12 random nucleotides, each cDNA molecule received a tag. MiXCR was run by TCRdb on the 5' RACE reads, yielding one entry per CDR3 protein. The sample yields about 970,000 distinct CDR3 sequences, just over 50% seen once. The TCR was taken from a woman in her sixties or seventies in good health. Sequencing used blood. The chain employs TRBV5-1 and TRBJ1-5; D unclear. DNA of the CDR3: TGCGCCAGCAGCGCTGAGCCAGGACAGCCCCAGCATTTT. This encodes CASSAEPGQPQHF.